This TCR beta chain came from a study of Graves' ophthalmopathy and Graves' hyperthyroidism. Study-level background: Peripheral blood sampling occurred at initial diagnosis, before any treatment.

Under 3 months in duration, the ophthalmopathy in affected donors had moderate-to-severe activity, CAS ≥3 and NOSPECS ≥4. Study-wide points: Sensitivity of around 88% and specificity of around 80% were achieved when a 13-signature model separated ophthalmopathy from stable hyperthyroidism.

Amplifying from RNA transcripts, the study obtained TCR beta CDR3 regions. RT-PCR with HTBI primers came first, then second-round multiplex PCR. Via MiXCR, TCRdb re-called the multiplex PCR reads, giving one row per CDR3 protein. The sample includes roughly 300,000 distinct CDR3 sequences, roughly 15% of them seen just once. Trimming left V 5 bases short and J 11 bases short, with 12 bases between. The CDR3 spans 12 residues. This clonotype has ten or more counts. Its antigen is unknown. The source material was peripheral blood. The chain has TRBV12-3 or TRBV12-4 and TRBJ2-2, with TRBD2 as a possible D gene (5 bases). The receptor was derived from an adult man with Graves' ophthalmopathy. CDR3 DNA sequence: TGTGCCAGCAGTCATTCCCGACTAGAGCTGTTTTTT. Translating it yields CASSHSRLELFF.